This T cell receptor beta chain was captured in a study of beta chain features in type 1 diabetes. Study observations and caveats: Across all four CD4+ subsets, people with type 1 diabetes showed modestly shorter TCRB CDR3s. Fewer insertions but more deletions were seen at VDJ junctions in type 1 diabetes patients.

As regards this clone: No antigen is known for it.

Germline V lookup: CDR1 SGHDT, CDR2 YYEEEE. The CDR3 is 13 amino acids. V was shortened by 2 bases and J by 4 bases, with 8 bases between the two germline ends. Sequencing targeted expressed TCRB transcripts, as all isolated RNA had been reverse transcribed. The repertoire was sequenced with immunoSEQ multiplex PCR; TCRdb's copy has only in-frame clones and lacks some. The repertoire holds approximately 150,000 clones, roughly 60% seen once, with about 0.089% in the top ten. This receptor was taken from a man aged 25-45 years with type 1 diabetes. The chain combines TRBV5-6 with TRBJ2-3, with TRBD1 as a possible D gene (6 bases). The sample comprised naive CD4+ T cells from blood. The CDR3 nucleotides are TGTGCCAGCAGCTTACAGGGCCCAGATACGCAGTATTTT. It yields the protein CASSLQGPDTQYF. Variable domain in full (rest from reference TRBV5-6 and TRBJ2-3): DAGVTQSPTHLIKTRGQQVTLRCSPKSGHDTVSWYQQALGQGPQFIFQYYEEEERQRGNFPDRFSGHQFPNYSSELNVNALLLGDSALYLCASSLQGPDTQYFGPGTRLTVL.